This TCR beta chain came from a study of Ad26.COV2.S vaccination and SARS-CoV-2 variants. Study at large: Donor had been placed in the Ad26.COV2.S arm of the COV1001 trial. Study results and caveats: In TCR breadth and depth analyses, total T cell responses may have been underestimated. Vaccine and placebo recipients had similar non-spike TCR breadth.

The V end was cut by 4 bases, the J end by 2 bases, with 9 bases between. The germline gives CDR1 SNHLY, CDR2 FYNNEI. CDR3 size: 13 residues. Stated treatment: 15 to 20 received Ad26.COV2.S at low or high dose, single or two shots; roughly 5 received placebo; per-sample allocation not given. Vaccine and placebo recipients were sampled on day 63 after the first injection. The vaccine delivered Wuhan-strain SARS-CoV-2 spike through an Ad26 vector. Profiled with immunoSEQ multiplex PCR; TCRdb holds only in-frame clones, not every one. The sample consists of 350,000 to 450,000 clones, approximately 85% of them appearing once. This clone was observed a handful of times. Its target is not known.

The receptor's source is a person between 18 and 65 years old who received the Ad26.COV2.S COVID-19 vaccine or a placebo. This sample comprised peripheral blood, obtained in a trial of Ad26.COV2.S vaccine versus placebo. The chain uses TRBV2 and TRBJ2-7; D is unclear. CDR3 sequence reads: CASSVRQTYEQYF. In DNA, the CDR3 is TGTGCCAGCAGTGTCCGGCAGACCTACGAGCAGTACTTC.